This T cell receptor (beta chain) comes out of a study of molecular identifiers for immune sequencing clone quantification. Study at large: Naive CD8 RNA (roughly 20,000 or 100,000 cells) was divided into five aliquots, with four sequenced. Findings of the study overall: Naive cells had under 1% of molecules in clones above 20 RNA copies, effectors over 98%. Jurkat TCR RNA that was spiked in from one cell was reportedly detectable among under 1.2 million naive cells.

The CDR3 runs 13 residues. CDR1 LNHDA and CDR2 SQIVND come from the germline V gene (reference sequence). Notes on this clonotype: The antigen remains unidentified. A much larger clone is a single base away; this may be a read error.

MiXCR, run by TCRdb on the PCR reads, gives a single entry per CDR3 protein. The profile shows some 320,000 distinct CDR3 sequences, roughly a fifth of them singletons. Sequenced sample: naive CD8+ T cells from blood, with Jurkat cell RNA spiked in. Subset specified: FACS-sorted CD8+CD4-CCR7+CD45RA+ naive T cells. The chain joins TRBV19 to TRBJ1-1; 8 nucleotides match TRBD1. This clonotype was sampled from a human donor in good health. Some libraries in this study had Jurkat cell RNA spiked in. CDR3 in DNA: TGTGTCAGTAGCTTACAGGGGGACACTGAAGCTTTCTTT. Amino acid sequence: CVSSLQGDTEAFF.